The subject of this entry is one T cell receptor beta chain. Its antigen remains undetermined. No per-base quality is available; no much larger clone lies one base away. The cohort was made up of roughly 670 healthy bone marrow donors. At the time of sampling, all cohort members were nominally healthy, though unrecorded immune exposures were likely present. The donor was CMV seronegative and was included in the group of 352 seronegative cohort members. Each donor provided a peripheral blood sample, and peripheral blood mononuclear cells were used for TCR beta sequencing. Genomic DNA was extracted from the blood cell samples with the Qiagen DNeasy Blood Extraction Kit. The germline V gene (reference sequence) supplies CDR1 MNHNY and CDR2 SVGAGI. Ends trimmed: V by 6 bases, J by 2 bases; bases unmatched to a gene: 11. Spanning cysteine to phenylalanine, the CDR3 consists of 16 amino acids. Of the read, only the CDR3 DNA is kept; its 48 bases are in frame from base 1.

The method behind the library was the immunoSEQ multiplex PCR assay. For the multiplex PCR, a mixture combining 60 forward primers for TCR Vbeta segments and 13 reverse primers for TCR Jbeta segments was used. The CDR3 region of rearranged TCR beta genes was amplified from genomic DNA with a multiplex PCR assay. The amplified TCR beta libraries were sequenced on the Illumina HiSeq System as 87-base-pair reads. From the authors' description of their analysis: A later analysis counted 75 million to 100 million unique TCR beta chains across the 700 or so repertoires, and around 12 million of these chains were shared by at least two donors. A nearest-neighbor algorithm error-corrected the raw reads and collapsed the reads into unique sequences, merging closely related sequences to remove PCR and sequencing errors. Alignment of CDR3 sequences to IMGT reference sequences was used to assign V, D and J gene segments. For a sequence to be retained, at least a six-nucleotide match to both a V gene segment and a J gene segment was required. A rearrangement counted as productive if the CDR3 had no stop codons and remained in frame with V and J, and every other rearrangement counted as non-productive. Following IMGT convention, CDR3 was defined as the stretch from the second conserved V-encoded cysteine up to the conserved J-encoded phenylalanine. Sequences without an unambiguous match to a single V gene segment were excluded from the earlier analysis of almost 600 of the donors. In an earlier analysis of 450 to 750 of the donors, a V segment was called functional when productive rearrangements were above 56.7%, and segregating when the standard deviation between donors exceeded 5%. To diagnose cytomegalovirus status from the catalog of TCR beta chain sequences, a statistical classification framework was built. A later analysis assigned V and J genes by comparing TCR nucleotide sequences with IMGT/GENE-DB human TR gene sequences. Using the TCRdist pipeline, a later analysis assigned CDR3 sequences along with most-parsimonious VDJ recombination scenarios. In a later analysis, each TCR beta chain was defined by its CDR3 amino acid sequence together with its V-gene family, and reads without a unique V-gene family were excluded. In a later analysis, 500 to 650 highly shared, low-generation-probability nucleotide sequences were removed to address suspected cross-contamination and a sequencing artifact. For each public chain, a later analysis derived a clonal expansion index from normalized ranks of inferred template counts within each repertoire. A later analysis computed generation probabilities with a VDJ recombination model fitted to out-of-frame rearrangements, and checked the results against IGoR. In a later analysis, hypergeometric tests were used to score TCR-TCR, TCR-HLA and TCR-CMV co-occurrence, with a repertoire-size bias correction applied to TCR pairs. False discovery rates were estimated in a later analysis by permuting HLA or CMV assignments 20 times. In a later analysis, co-occurring TCRs were grouped using DBSCAN, with TCRdist sequence similarity added in when clustering inside HLA-allele-positive subsets. For co-occurrence clustering, repertoires with fewer than 30,000 or more than 120,000 public chains were excluded, along with five repertoires with anomalous nucleotide sharing. TCRdb took over this immuneACCESS table, retaining in-frame rearrangements with V and J assigned. Such tables are incomplete; in checked studies, under half of the missing clones stem from an unresolved V gene, and the remainder is unexplained. V and J calls and clone size are those listed in that table; D and trimming were worked out from the DNA. The sample yields some 180,000 clones; 76% were counted once. Under 2% of the sample lies in the top ten.

This entry comes from a study of cytomegalovirus exposure and HLA in healthy donors (dated by TCRdb to 2015 to 2018). For context, the study as a whole: In an earlier analysis of around 540 of the donors, less than 350 Gb of sequence data and approximately 100 million unique TCR beta sequences from about 190 million T cells were reported. An earlier analysis of about 600 of the donors used high-throughput TCR beta sequencing to judge whether each TCR beta V gene segment behaved as functional or pseudogenic. To study patterns of TCR occurrence, a later analysis re-analyzed previously published TCR beta repertoires from hundreds of donors and added high-resolution HLA genotyping. The genetic ancestry cluster associated with self-reported Caucasian donors included about four fifths of the roughly 400 genotyped donors. Donor age, sex, ethnicity and CMV serostatus were compiled together with the repertoire data. HLA typing included class I and class II loci at four-digit resolution. A separate validation cohort of approximately 120 different subjects was used in addition to the roughly 700-subject first cohort. The study aimed to test whether signatures of past pathogen exposure could be identified by cataloging public T cell receptors. Approximately 300 gigabases of sequencing data and approximately 80 million unique TCR sequences were included in an early release covering around 650 HLA-typed donors. The study profiled the T cell repertoires of fewer than 850 subjects by immunosequencing and related them to cytomegalovirus serostatus. Every repertoire in the discovery cohort had been generated on one and the same sequencing platform. A later genetic analysis used genome-wide SNP genotypes for about 60% of the roughly 670 donors, treating that subset as a discovery cohort. To predict cytomegalovirus infection status, the study combined high-throughput TCR immunosequencing, statistical association of individual TCRs with disease status, and machine learning. Four to six DR-DQ haplotypes were handled as single units for association and clustering because linkage in the cohort was strong. Among about 360 genotyped donors of the cohort, an average of roughly 240,000 unique TCR beta nucleotide sequences were sequenced per donor, about a sixth of them non-productive. The number of typed donors differed by locus: about 620-640 for A, B, C, DRB1 and DQB1; approximately 520 for DQA1; 606 for DPA1; and 450 to 480 for DPB1. The later analysis used no new phenotypic data to find candidate immune exposures, relying instead on TCR beta sequences and their occurrence across donors.

What the study reported, not specific to this receptor: When HLA alleles, especially DR and DQ, strongly co-occurred, attributing TCR associations to individual alleles was difficult. The cohort was sequenced for TCR beta chains only, and without alpha or paired-chain data the features that could be detected were limited. Specific HLA alleles were associated with over 15,000 TCR beta sequences at a false discovery rate of 0.05 in a later analysis. According to the authors, the approach could potentially be generalized to other disease states and immunological phenotypes. A later analysis found that HLA-associated TCR beta chains were more clonally expanded and had lower generation probabilities than equally common non-associated chains. In vitro tests confirmed that a few of the cytomegalovirus-associated TCR beta chains recognize cytomegalovirus antigens. Presence/absence analyses assumed roughly uniform sequencing depth across donors, an assumption that may not hold. According to a later analysis, most CMV-associated TCR beta chains appeared to be HLA-restricted, and the HLA associations seemed to be driven largely by CMV exposure. Across donors, most TCR sequences were observed very rarely, whereas some public TCRs were present in many individuals. According to a later analysis, parvovirus B19, influenza, CMV and Epstein-Barr virus appeared linked to several top co-occurrence clusters. The classifier was reported to diagnose cytomegalovirus status with high specificity and sensitivity in both the original and validation cohorts. Broadly in line with IMGT annotations, most TCR beta V segments showed up in productive rearrangements about 87% or about 30% of the time in an earlier analysis of approximately 640 of the donors. In a later analysis, TCR association rates were found to vary across HLA loci, with the most associated TCRs seen for DRB1 alleles and the fewest for HLA-C alleles. According to a later genetic analysis, donors in an Asian-associated ancestry cluster had fewer N-insertions in productive TCRs than the approximately 630-donor mean. A group of highly shared sequence variants was considered likely to be a technical artifact of the sequencing pipeline. Because counts were too low, roughly 17 rarely observed V segments, including chromosome 9 orphons, were left out of the earlier analysis of 587 of the donors. Correlated functional status among segregating V segments might reflect linkage disequilibrium, but an unknown experimental factor could not be ruled out. Because HLA typing was missing for some donors at each locus, association tests included only the typed subset. V-gene and J-gene trimming of TCR beta chains was associated with a missense DCLRE1C variant in a later genetic analysis, and the association was replicated in an independent cohort. The study listed approximately 160 TCR beta chains as associated with cytomegalovirus. Immune exposure information for the cohort was limited to CMV serostatus. Some IMGT-functional V segments, including TRBV6-2 and TRBV6-3, could not be told apart with the 87-base-pair reads, so those segments were excluded. A further reported finding was that TCR beta sequences accurately predicted the HLA-A and HLA-B alleles for most subjects in the first cohort.

The clonotype was recovered from a man between 18 and 35 years old in good health and CMV-seronegative. Source material: PBMCs. The chain is assembled from TRBV6-6 and TRBJ2-5; TRBD2 agrees with 8 junctional bases. The nucleotide sequence is given as TGTGCCAGCAGGTCGGCCCCGGGACTAGGGCAAGAGACCCAGTACTTC. Its coded protein is CASRSAPGLGQETQYF.